The clone carrying this TCR beta chain turned up a few times. Antigen unknown. This sample is drawn from a study of T-cell reconstitution after alpha-beta-depleted transplantation in children. Overall study results and limits: When one year had passed after transplant, most T-cell counts and diversity came from newly produced T cells. Where alpha-beta T cells came from about two months after transplant was reportedly several hundred expanded graft clones.

This CDR3 has 14 amino acids. In germline, CDR1 is SQVTM, CDR2 ANQGSEA. V lost 3 bases and J lost 0, with 11 bases in between. Unique molecular identifiers tagged the TCRbeta library. TCRdb re-derived calls from the PCR reads in MiXCR, one entry per CDR3 protein. This sample has around 420,000 distinct CDR3 sequences, with 16% found just once. This chain joins TRBV29-1 and TRBJ1-1; D uncertain. The sequences come from PBMCs, mostly from graft donor cells, collected 360 days after TCRalphabeta/CD19-depleted stem cell transplant. This clonotype was sampled from a boy in the first two years of life who had a stem cell transplant for Wiskott-Aldrich syndrome, so the T cells may come from the graft donor. The CDR3 is CSVDQDRLNTEAFF. In nucleotides, the CDR3 is TGCAGCGTTGACCAGGATCGATTGAACACTGAAGCTTTCTTT.